These T cell receptor beta chains were read from a single sample in a study of control samples from healthy donors and cancer patients. This table comes from immunoSEQ multiplex PCR, and its TCRdb copy is limited to in-frame clones, with some not included. This sample has tens of thousands of clones, with roughly 91% found just once. Material: blood. All receptors derive from a man aged 50 or older in good health. CDR3s include the opening cysteine and the closing phenylalanine or tryptophan. Each record gives: V gene, J gene, clone size, D gene, CDR3 protein, CDR3 DNA. A D gene is named only where the DNA matches it firmly. Only part of the rows carry a size: once, few, many, or a class if the clone is expanded.

v_call: TRBV5-1
j_call: TRBJ2-7
clone_size: -
d_call: TRBD1
cdr3_aa: CASSWTGHEQYF
cdr3_nt: TGCGCCAGCAGCTGGACAGGGCACGAGCAGTACTTC

v_call: TRBV7-9
j_call: TRBJ1-1
clone_size: -
d_call: TRBD1
cdr3_aa: CASSLVQGAEAFF
cdr3_nt: TGTGCCAGCAGCTTAGTGCAGGGGGCTGAAGCTTTCTTT

v_call: TRBV4-1
j_call: TRBJ1-4
clone_size: -
d_call: -
cdr3_aa: CASSQGPRWDREGLNEKLFF
cdr3_nt: TGCGCCAGCAGCCAAGGACCAAGGTGGGACCGCGAGGGGCTTAATGAAAAACTGTTTTTT

v_call: TRBV5-1
j_call: TRBJ2-1
clone_size: few
d_call: TRBD2
cdr3_aa: CASGSGALYNEQFF
cdr3_nt: TGCGCCAGCGGCAGCGGGGCCCTCTACAATGAGCAGTTCTTC

v_call: TRBV15
j_call: TRBJ1-5
clone_size: -
d_call: TRBD1
cdr3_aa: CATSNLQGARGNQPQHF
cdr3_nt: TGTGCCACCAGTAACTTACAGGGGGCAAGAGGCAATCAGCCCCAGCATTTT

v_call: TRBV7-9
j_call: TRBJ1-6
clone_size: -
d_call: TRBD1
cdr3_aa: CASSWGTGRSPLHF
cdr3_nt: TGTGCCAGCAGCTGGGGGACAGGGCGGTCACCCCTCCACTTT

v_call: TRBV14
j_call: TRBJ1-1
clone_size: -
d_call: -
cdr3_aa: CASSPLKGAEAFF
cdr3_nt: TGTGCCAGCAGCCCGTTGAAGGGGGCTGAAGCTTTCTTT

v_call: TRBV7-8
j_call: TRBJ1-5
clone_size: -
d_call: TRBD1
cdr3_aa: CASSLGPTGVGNQPQHF
cdr3_nt: TGTGCCAGCAGCTTAGGGCCCACAGGGGTGGGCAATCAGCCCCAGCATTTT

v_call: TRBV11-2
j_call: TRBJ2-5
clone_size: -
d_call: TRBD1
cdr3_aa: CASSLVGQDQETQYF
cdr3_nt: TGTGCCAGCAGCTTAGTCGGACAGGACCAAGAGACCCAGTACTTC

v_call: TRBV9
j_call: TRBJ2-1
clone_size: -
d_call: TRBD2
cdr3_aa: CASSVVASGGYNEQFF
cdr3_nt: TGTGCCAGCAGCGTAGTGGCTAGCGGGGGGTACAATGAGCAGTTCTTC

v_call: TRBV27
j_call: TRBJ2-1
clone_size: once
d_call: TRBD1
cdr3_aa: CASTPQGPSYNEQFF
cdr3_nt: TGTGCCAGCACTCCACAGGGGCCCTCCTACAATGAGCAGTTCTTC

v_call: TRBV25-1
j_call: TRBJ1-2
clone_size: -
d_call: TRBD1
cdr3_aa: CASSVPIGTVDSYGYTF
cdr3_nt: TGTGCCAGCAGTGTTCCGATCGGGACAGTTGACTCCTATGGCTACACCTTC

v_call: TRBV2
j_call: TRBJ1-4
clone_size: -
d_call: -
cdr3_aa: CASKGTLNEKLFF
cdr3_nt: TGTGCCAGCAAAGGGACCTTGAATGAAAAACTGTTTTTT

v_call: TRBV11-2
j_call: TRBJ2-5
clone_size: -
d_call: -
cdr3_aa: CASSLAQSPGTQYF
cdr3_nt: TGTGCCAGCAGCTTAGCACAGTCCCCTGGGACCCAGTACTTC

v_call: TRBV5-1
j_call: TRBJ2-1
clone_size: -
d_call: -
cdr3_aa: CASSYGLLYNEQFF
cdr3_nt: TGCGCCAGCAGCTATGGACTCTTATACAATGAGCAGTTCTTC

v_call: TRBV27
j_call: TRBJ1-1
clone_size: -
d_call: -
cdr3_aa: CASSSGRTLEAFF
cdr3_nt: TGTGCCAGCAGTTCGGGCCGGACACTTGAAGCTTTCTTT

v_call: TRBV9
j_call: TRBJ1-5
clone_size: -
d_call: TRBD1
cdr3_aa: CASSRTGGSDQPQHF
cdr3_nt: TGTGCCAGCAGTAGGACAGGGGGCTCCGATCAGCCCCAGCATTTT

v_call: TRBV2
j_call: TRBJ1-5
clone_size: -
d_call: -
cdr3_aa: CASSDSLWDNSNQPQHF
cdr3_nt: TGTGCCAGCAGTGATTCGCTGTGGGATAATAGCAATCAGCCCCAGCATTTT

v_call: TRBV14
j_call: TRBJ1-2
clone_size: -
d_call: -
cdr3_aa: CASRLSGGSGNYGYTF
cdr3_nt: TGTGCCAGCCGCCTGTCGGGAGGGAGTGGCAACTATGGCTACACCTTC

v_call: TRBV6-6
j_call: TRBJ1-5
clone_size: -
d_call: -
cdr3_aa: CASRLRGQGSEEPQHF
cdr3_nt: TGTGCCAGCAGGCTAAGGGGACAAGGATCAGAAGAGCCCCAGCATTTT

v_call: TRBV5-1
j_call: TRBJ2-2
clone_size: -
d_call: TRBD2
cdr3_aa: CASSLIKPGLDTGELFF
cdr3_nt: TGCGCCAGCAGCTTGATCAAACCGGGACTAGACACCGGGGAGCTGTTTTTT

v_call: TRBV19
j_call: TRBJ1-1
clone_size: once
d_call: TRBD1
cdr3_aa: CASSIDRGGTEAFF
cdr3_nt: TGTGCCAGTAGTATAGACAGGGGGGGCACTGAAGCTTTCTTT

v_call: TRBV18
j_call: TRBJ1-6
clone_size: once
d_call: TRBD1
cdr3_aa: CASSPDRANNSPLHF
cdr3_nt: TGTGCCAGCTCACCTGACAGGGCGAATAATTCACCCCTCCACTTT

v_call: TRBV7-8
j_call: TRBJ1-5
clone_size: -
d_call: -
cdr3_aa: CASSPLGGNQPQHF
cdr3_nt: TGTGCCAGCAGCCCCCTTGGAGGGAATCAGCCCCAGCATTTT

v_call: TRBV7-8
j_call: TRBJ2-5
clone_size: -
d_call: -
cdr3_aa: CASSPDRETQYF
cdr3_nt: TGTGCCAGCAGCCCGGACAGAGAGACCCAGTACTTC

v_call: TRBV7-6
j_call: TRBJ1-1
clone_size: -
d_call: -
cdr3_aa: CASSLMSGNTEAFF
cdr3_nt: TGTGCCAGCAGCTTAATGTCAGGGAACACTGAAGCTTTCTTT

v_call: TRBV5-1
j_call: TRBJ1-6
clone_size: -
d_call: -
cdr3_aa: CASSETVHSPLHF
cdr3_nt: TGCGCCAGCAGTGAGACAGTCCATTCACCCCTCCACTTT

v_call: TRBV6-6
j_call: TRBJ2-1
clone_size: -
d_call: -
cdr3_aa: CASSYSQRNEQFF
cdr3_nt: TGTGCCAGCAGTTACTCACAGCGCAATGAGCAGTTCTTC

v_call: TRBV4-1
j_call: TRBJ1-4
clone_size: -
d_call: -
cdr3_aa: CASSQVRGRDEKLFF
cdr3_nt: TGCGCCAGCAGCCAAGTTCGAGGGAGGGATGAAAAACTGTTTTTT

v_call: TRBV5-1
j_call: TRBJ2-1
clone_size: -
d_call: -
cdr3_aa: CASSPDPFAYNEQFF
cdr3_nt: TGCGCCAGCAGCCCCGACCCCTTCGCCTACAATGAGCAGTTCTTC

v_call: TRBV12-5
j_call: TRBJ2-7
clone_size: few
d_call: -
cdr3_aa: CASGGLSSYEQYF
cdr3_nt: TGTGCTAGTGGTGGACTGAGCTCCTACGAGCAGTACTTC

v_call: TRBV7-9
j_call: TRBJ2-7
clone_size: few
d_call: TRBD1
cdr3_aa: CASSPGTGHEQYF
cdr3_nt: TGTGCCAGCAGCCCAGGGACAGGGCACGAGCAGTACTTC

v_call: TRBV27
j_call: TRBJ2-7
clone_size: -
d_call: TRBD2
cdr3_aa: CASRRSSGGEQYF
cdr3_nt: TGTGCCAGCAGAAGGTCCAGCGGGGGTGAGCAGTACTTC

v_call: TRBV3-1/TRBV3-2
j_call: TRBJ2-3
clone_size: -
d_call: -
cdr3_aa: CASSQGVQVAQYF
cdr3_nt: TGTGCCAGCAGCCAGGGAGTCCAGGTGGCGCAGTATTTT

v_call: TRBV6-5
j_call: TRBJ1-5
clone_size: once
d_call: -
cdr3_aa: CASRGTNQPQHF
cdr3_nt: TGTGCCAGCAGGGGTACCAATCAGCCCCAGCATTTT

v_call: TRBV5-1
j_call: TRBJ2-1
clone_size: -
d_call: TRBD2
cdr3_aa: CASSLGGAENEQFF
cdr3_nt: TGCGCCAGCAGCCTCGGGGGGGCGGAAAATGAGCAGTTCTTC

v_call: TRBV11-2
j_call: TRBJ2-1
clone_size: -
d_call: -
cdr3_aa: CASTRAPRGEQFF
cdr3_nt: TGTGCCAGCACTAGGGCCCCAAGAGGTGAGCAGTTCTTC

v_call: TRBV2
j_call: TRBJ2-3
clone_size: -
d_call: -
cdr3_aa: CASSDRRNTQYF
cdr3_nt: TGTGCCAGCAGTGACCGTCGGAATACGCAGTATTTT

v_call: TRBV9
j_call: TRBJ1-4
clone_size: -
d_call: -
cdr3_aa: CASSPSLNEKLFF
cdr3_nt: TGTGCCAGCAGCCCGAGCCTAAATGAAAAACTGTTTTTT

v_call: TRBV5-6
j_call: TRBJ1-2
clone_size: -
d_call: TRBD1
cdr3_aa: CASSWGDRAFNYGYTF
cdr3_nt: TGTGCCAGCAGCTGGGGAGACAGGGCTTTTAACTATGGCTACACCTTC

v_call: TRBV6-5
j_call: TRBJ1-1
clone_size: -
d_call: -
cdr3_aa: CASSLTTNTEAFF
cdr3_nt: TGTGCCAGCAGCCTCACAACGAACACTGAAGCTTTCTTT

v_call: TRBV7-8
j_call: TRBJ1-4
clone_size: -
d_call: TRBD1
cdr3_aa: CASSPREGAGEKLFF
cdr3_nt: TGTGCCAGCAGCCCGAGGGAGGGGGCGGGAGAAAAACTGTTTTTT

v_call: TRBV19
j_call: TRBJ2-2
clone_size: once
d_call: TRBD1
cdr3_aa: CASERTGVLAGELFF
cdr3_nt: TGTGCCAGCGAACGGACAGGGGTTTTAGCCGGGGAGCTGTTTTTT

v_call: TRBV2
j_call: TRBJ1-4
clone_size: -
d_call: -
cdr3_aa: CASSGSQGWPNEKLFF
cdr3_nt: TGTGCCAGCAGTGGATCACAGGGTTGGCCTAATGAAAAACTGTTTTTT

v_call: TRBV5-1
j_call: TRBJ1-1
clone_size: once
d_call: TRBD1
cdr3_aa: CASSLGTANTEAFF
cdr3_nt: TGCGCCAGCAGCTTAGGGACAGCAAACACTGAAGCTTTCTTT

v_call: TRBV3-1/TRBV3-2
j_call: TRBJ1-4
clone_size: -
d_call: -
cdr3_aa: CASSPLWTATNEKLFF
cdr3_nt: TGTGCCAGCAGCCCCCTCTGGACAGCAACTAATGAAAAACTGTTTTTT

v_call: TRBV7-9
j_call: TRBJ2-1
clone_size: -
d_call: -
cdr3_aa: CASSLAGMNSYNEQFF
cdr3_nt: TGTGCCAGCAGCTTAGCGGGGATGAACTCCTACAATGAGCAGTTCTTC

v_call: TRBV19
j_call: TRBJ2-1
clone_size: -
d_call: -
cdr3_aa: CASSITGSNEQFF
cdr3_nt: TGTGCCAGTAGTATAACAGGGAGCAATGAGCAGTTCTTC

v_call: TRBV24-1
j_call: TRBJ2-1
clone_size: -
d_call: -
cdr3_aa: CATSDLQGQGNEQFF
cdr3_nt: TGTGCCACCAGTGATTTGCAGGGTCAGGGTAATGAGCAGTTCTTC

v_call: TRBV4-2
j_call: TRBJ2-7
clone_size: -
d_call: TRBD1
cdr3_aa: CASSQESPGRQGKGIGYEQYF
cdr3_nt: TGTGCCAGCAGCCAAGAATCCCCGGGGAGACAGGGGAAAGGGATCGGCTACGAGCAGTACTTC

v_call: TRBV11-2
j_call: TRBJ2-7
clone_size: -
d_call: -
cdr3_aa: CASSLDRAYEQYF
cdr3_nt: TGTGCCAGCAGCTTAGATCGAGCCTACGAGCAGTACTTC